These 9 T cell receptor beta chains were sequenced from one sample in a study of metastatic and nonmetastatic thyroid tumors. TCRdb called clones again from the PCR reads with MiXCR. The table lists about 52,000 clones, roughly a sixth of them singletons, with 2.5% to 3% in the top ten. All patients were untreated before thyroid surgery. The sequenced material came from blood. The receptors were sampled from a female donor with papillary thyroid cancer or a benign thyroid nodule (not recorded which). Some clones in this sample may be carry-over from other donors' samples.

This clone came up many times. The chain joins TRBV2 to TRBJ2-1; the D is unclear. The germline V and J ends were trimmed by 2 bases and 4 bases, with 9 bases remaining between them. CDR1 and CDR2 (germline): SNHLY, FYNNEI. This CDR3 spans 14 amino acids. The DNA for the CDR3 is TGTGCCAGCAGTGAAAGGCTAACGTACAATGAGCAGTTCTTC. This translates into CASSERLTYNEQFF.

As to this clone: Since a much larger clone is just one base distant, this may be a read error. The rearrangement links TRBV20-1 to TRBJ2-7, with 8 bases that match TRBD2. The CDR3 extends over 13 amino acids. Germline CDR1 reads DFQATT; CDR2 reads SNEGSKA (reference sequence). V lost 6 bases and J lost 7; bases outside the gene matches: 11. The CDR3 DNA sequence: TGCAGTGCCCCCCGGTCGGGAGGGCGGGAGCAGTACTTC. This sequence encodes CSAPRSGGREQYF.

This clone was seen more than once but under ten times. The junction shows a germline mismatch at one end, possibly a read error. The rearrangement links TRBV6-1 to TRBJ1-5; perhaps TRBD1 as D (6 bases). This CDR3 spans 14 amino acids. Germline V CDR1 and CDR2: MNHNS, SASEGT. This CDR3 is CTSRAGQSNQPKHF. In nucleotides, the CDR3 is TGTACCAGCAGGGCAGGACAGAGCAATCAGCCCAAGCATTTT.

By proportion, this clone is large. V and J are TRBV6-1 and TRBJ2-7, with 11 nucleotides matching TRBD1. The trim removed 3 bases at V and 5 bases at J, leaving 15 bases unmatched. The CDR3 consists of 18 residues. Germline CDR1 and CDR2: MNHNS and SASEGT. This chain's CDR3 is CASSDFRYGQGAGHEQYF. Written as DNA, the CDR3 is TGTGCCAGCAGTGATTTTCGATACGGACAGGGGGCGGGCCACGAGCAGTACTTC.

In this sample, this clone turned up a few times. The chain employs TRBV28 and TRBJ1-5, with D hard to call. Per germline, CDR1 MDHEN and CDR2 SYDVKM. The CDR3 contains 13 residues. The V end lost 6 bases, the J end lost 4 bases, and 10 bases lay between the germline ends. This chain's CDR3 is CASSPNANQPQHF. Here the CDR3 DNA reads TGTGCCAGCAGCCCGAACGCGAATCAGCCCCAGCATTTT.

This clone has at least ten counts. The chain has TRBV27 and TRBJ2-1; D possibly corresponds to TRBD1 (5 bases). The CDR3 is 15 residues long. The V gene lost 5 bases and the J gene lost 4 bases, with 15 bases spanning the gap. Germline V lookup: CDR1 MNHEY, CDR2 SMNVEV (reference sequence). The CDR3 protein is CASSAITQGYNEQFF. In DNA form, the CDR3 reads TGTGCCAGCAGTGCGATCACTCAGGGATACAATGAGCAGTTCTTC.

This sequence joins TRBV11-2 and TRBJ2-7; TRBD2 matches at 12 bases. After removal of 5 bases from V and 3 bases from J, the junction contained 14 bases not matched to a gene. Germline V gives CDR1 SGHAT, CDR2 FQNNGV. The CDR3 is 18 residues long. CDR3 residues: CASSTWTSGNWCFYEQYF. The CDR3 DNA reads TGTGCCAGCAGCACATGGACTAGCGGGAACTGGTGTTTCTACGAGCAGTACTTC.

This clone appeared a few times. A read error may be the cause here, since a much bigger clone is one base away. This sequence joins TRBV3-1 and TRBJ2-1, with 9 positions matching TRBD2. CDR3 length equals 13 residues. Germline loops: CDR1 LGHDT, CDR2 YNNKEL (reference sequence). The V gene end was trimmed by 3 bases and the J gene end by 8 bases; junction bases not matched to a gene: 2. The CDR3 here is CASSHLAGYEQFF. The CDR3 region has the DNA TGTGCCAGCAGCCACCTAGCGGGATATGAGCAGTTCTTC.

In its sample, this clone was seen many times. The chain links TRBV6-1 to TRBJ1-6; D unresolved. With 6 bases removed from V and 4 bases from J, the gap between germline ends came to 10 bases. The CDR3 contains 14 residues. Germline CDR1 is MNHNS and CDR2 is SASEGT. The CDR3 DNA follows: TGTGCCAGCAGGGGAGGTATATATAATTCACCCCTCCACTTT. Protein: CASRGGIYNSPLHF.